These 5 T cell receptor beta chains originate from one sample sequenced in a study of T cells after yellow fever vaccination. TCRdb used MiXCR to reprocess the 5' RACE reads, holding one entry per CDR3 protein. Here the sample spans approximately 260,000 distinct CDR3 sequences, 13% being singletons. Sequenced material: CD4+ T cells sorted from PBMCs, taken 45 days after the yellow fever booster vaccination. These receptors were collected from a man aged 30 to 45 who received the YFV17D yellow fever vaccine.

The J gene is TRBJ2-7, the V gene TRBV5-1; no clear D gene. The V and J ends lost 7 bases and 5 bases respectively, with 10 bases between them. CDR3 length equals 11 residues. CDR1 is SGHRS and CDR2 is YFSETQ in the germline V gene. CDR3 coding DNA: TGCGCCAGCCTCTGTAGCCACGAGCAGTACTTC. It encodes CASLCSHEQYF. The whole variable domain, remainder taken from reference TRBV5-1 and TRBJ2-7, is KAGVTQTPRYLIKTRGQQVTLSCSPISGHRSVSWYQQTPGQGLQFLFEYFSETQRNKGNFPGRFSGRQFSNSRSEMNVSTLELGDSALYLCASLCSHEQYFGPGTRLTVT.

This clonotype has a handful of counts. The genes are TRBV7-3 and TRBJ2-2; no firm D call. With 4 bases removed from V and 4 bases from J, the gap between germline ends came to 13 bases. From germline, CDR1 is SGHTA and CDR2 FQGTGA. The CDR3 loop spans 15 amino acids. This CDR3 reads CASSSSGVRTGELFF. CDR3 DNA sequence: TGTGCCAGCAGCTCCTCGGGTGTCCGCACCGGGGAGCTGTTTTTT.

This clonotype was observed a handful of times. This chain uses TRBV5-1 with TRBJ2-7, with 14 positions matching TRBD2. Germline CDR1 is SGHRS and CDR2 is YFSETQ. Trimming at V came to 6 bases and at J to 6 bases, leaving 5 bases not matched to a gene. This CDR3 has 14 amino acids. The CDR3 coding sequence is TGCGCCAGCACCTCCGGACTAGCGGGAGGCGAGCAGTACTTC. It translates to CASTSGLAGGEQYF.

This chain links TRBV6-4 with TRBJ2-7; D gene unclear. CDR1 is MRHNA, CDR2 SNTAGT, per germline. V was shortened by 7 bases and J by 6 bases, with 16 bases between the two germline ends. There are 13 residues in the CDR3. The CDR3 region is CASIFGSNCEQYF. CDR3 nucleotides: TGTGCCAGCATCTTTGGTAGCAACTGCGAGCAGTACTTC.

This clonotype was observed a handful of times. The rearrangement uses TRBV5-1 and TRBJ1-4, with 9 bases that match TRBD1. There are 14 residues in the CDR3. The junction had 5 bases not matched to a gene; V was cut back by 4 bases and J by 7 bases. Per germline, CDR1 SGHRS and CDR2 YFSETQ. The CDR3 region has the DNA TGCGCCAGCAGCCCCGGGACAGGGCGTGAAAAACTGTTTTTT. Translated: CASSPGTGREKLFF.